What follows are 21 T cell receptor beta chains derived from one specimen sequenced in a study of T-cell memory formation after mild COVID-19. TCRdb passed the 5' RACE reads through MiXCR, listing each CDR3 protein once. Counted here are more than 400,000 distinct CDR3 sequences, about 20% occurring once; the ten biggest clones make up more than 9%. Sequencing input: PBMCs or a T cell subset sorted from them (not recorded which). These receptors all come from an adult woman who had mild COVID-19 (a few samples of this study predate the infection). Cell type and time point are not known.

This clonotype appeared a few times. This CDR3 fails to terminate in the conserved phenylalanine or tryptophan, so it likely reflects a read error. The DNA is left out, because the CDR3 cannot be placed on it with certainty; the CDR3 is given as TCRdb lists it. The V and J genes are TRBV6-2 or TRBV6-3 and TRBJ2-5. 9 amino acids form the CDR3, both terminal residues included. The germline gives CDR1 MNHEY, CDR2 SVGEGT. The CDR3 region is CASSYPARI.

This clonotype was picked up a small number of times. The chain has TRBV5-1 and TRBJ2-3, with 7 bases identical to TRBD1. This CDR3 has 16 amino acids. CDR1 and CDR2 (germline): SGHRS, YFSETQ. The V gene end was trimmed by 0 bases and the J gene end by 4 bases; junction bases not matched to a gene: 8. The DNA for the CDR3 is TGCGCCAGCAGCTTGGCCTCAGGGGGATGGGCAGATACGCAGTATTTT. This translates into CASSLASGGWADTQYF. The full variable domain, completed using reference TRBV5-1 and TRBJ2-3, is KAGVTQTPRYLIKTRGQQVTLSCSPISGHRSVSWYQQTPGQGLQFLFEYFSETQRNKGNFPGRFSGRQFSNSRSEMNVSTLELGDSALYLCASSLASGGWADTQYFGPGTRLTVL.

This clonotype was detected only a few times. The genes are TRBV24-1 and TRBJ1-5; perhaps TRBD1 as D (6 bases). There are 12 residues in the CDR3. Germline CDR1 reads KGHDR; CDR2 reads SFDVKD. Trimming cost V 11 bases and J 4 bases, with 11 bases left between them. The CDR3 region is CAINQGNQPQHF. In DNA form, the CDR3 reads TGTGCCATCAACCAGGGGAATCAGCCCCAGCATTTT.

V is TRBV12-3 or TRBV12-4 and J is TRBJ1-4, with TRBD1 matching over 7 bases. The CDR3 has 15 residues. Trimming took 6 bases from V and 8 from J; bases not matched to a gene: 12. In DNA form, the CDR3 reads TGTGCCAGCAGGCATAACAGGGGAGGGGACGAAAAACTGTTTTTT. As protein: CASRHNRGGDEKLFF.

The chain carries TRBV25-1 and TRBJ2-1, with D possibly being TRBD1 (5 bases). The CDR3 spans 14 residues. Trimming removed 1 base at V and 8 bases at J, with 12 bases between. CDR1 MGHDK and CDR2 SYGVNS come from the germline V gene. The CDR3 nucleotides read TGTGCCAGCAGTGAATCGGACACTAACGATGAGCAGTTCTTC. This codes for CASSESDTNDEQFF.

In this sample, this clonotype turned up a few times. The V gene is TRBV7-2, the J gene TRBJ2-1; 7 bases agree with TRBD2. Germline lookup yields CDR1 SGHTA and CDR2 FQGNSA. Unmatched junction bases numbered 9, after V lost 3 bases and J lost 7 bases. The CDR3 contains 15 residues. CDR3 amino acids: CASSFQSGTKNEQFF. The DNA for the CDR3 is TGTGCCAGCAGCTTCCAATCCGGGACTAAAAATGAGCAGTTCTTC.

V is TRBV10-3 and J is TRBJ2-3; 13 bases line up with TRBD2. The V segment lost 2 bases and the J segment 8 bases; nucleotides outside the gene matches: 1. CDR1 and CDR2 (germline): ENHRY, SYGVKD. CDR3 size: 14 residues. Written as DNA, the CDR3 is TGTGCCATCAGTGAGGGACTAGCGGGAGTTACGCAGTATTTT. Translated, it gives CAISEGLAGVTQYF.

The chain has TRBV5-1 and TRBJ2-2; D remains unclear. This CDR3 is 15 amino acids long. Germline V gives CDR1 SGHRS, CDR2 YFSETQ. V gave up 1 base and J gave up 1 base, with 8 bases separating them. For the CDR3, the DNA is TGCGCCAGCAGCTTGTATTTTGGGAACACCGGGGAGCTGTTTTTT. Translation: CASSLYFGNTGELFF.

V is TRBV7-6 and J is TRBJ1-1; D might be TRBD1 (5 bases). V lost 1 base, J lost 3 bases, and 9 bases lay in between. Germline V lookup: CDR1 SGHVS, CDR2 FNYEAQ. This CDR3 is 14 amino acids long. CDR3 in DNA: TGTGCCAGCAGCTTAGGCAGGGCGGACACTGAAGCTTTCTTT. Translation gives CASSLGRADTEAFF. The full variable domain, completed using reference TRBV7-6 and TRBJ1-1, is GAGVSQSPRYKVTKRGQDVALRCDPISGHVSLYWYRQALGQGPEFLTYFNYEAQQDKSGLPNDRFSAERPEGSISTLTIQRTEQRDSAMYRCASSLGRADTEAFFGQGTRLTVV.

The V gene is TRBV19, the J gene TRBJ2-2; weak D call: TRBD2 (5 bases). Germline V gene lookup returns CDR1 LNHDA and CDR2 SQIVND (reference sequence). The CDR3 consists of 13 residues. Between the trimmed V and J ends, which lost 2 bases and 5 bases, there was a span of 6 bases. This CDR3 is CASSISGTGELFF. The CDR3 bases are TGTGCCAGTAGTATATCGGGAACCGGGGAGCTGTTTTTT.

The chain carries TRBV5-1 and TRBJ2-6, with unresolved D. The CDR3 totals 16 residues. V was shortened by 0 bases and J by 4 bases, with 11 bases between the two germline ends. Germline V gene sequence: CDR1 SGHRS, CDR2 YFSETQ. The CDR3 DNA sequence: TGCGCCAGCAGCTTGGCCGCGGCTGGCGGGGCCAACGTCCTGACTTTC. This gives the protein CASSLAAAGGANVLTF.

The chain joins TRBV12-3 or TRBV12-4 to TRBJ2-2; 7 bases fit TRBD1. The CDR3 length is 16 residues. V dropped 4 bases and J dropped 2; count of bases not matched to a gene: 7. The CDR3 sequence is CASSSRDSTNTGELFF. CDR3 sequence (DNA): TGTGCCAGCAGTTCCCGGGACAGCACCAACACCGGGGAGCTGTTTTTT.

Many counts were recorded for this clonotype. The CDR3 here is CASSGLAGGNEQYF. The CDR3 DNA reads as TGTGCCAGCAGTGGACTAGCGGGAGGCAACGAGCAGTACTTC. The chain is built from TRBV6-5 and TRBJ2-7; 14 bases are a match to TRBD2. V was clipped by 5 bases and J by 5 bases; unmatched bases: 2. This CDR3 is 14 amino acids long. Germline V gene data show CDR1 as MNHEY and CDR2 as SVGAGI.

The rearrangement joins TRBV20-1 to TRBJ2-1; 8 positions match TRBD2. Germline-derived CDR1 and CDR2 are DFQATT and SNEGSKA (reference sequence). The CDR3 loop spans 17 amino acids. The V gene end was trimmed by 3 bases and the J gene end by 4 bases; junction bases not matched to a gene: 14. CDR3 amino acids: CSASPGLGRGGYNEQFF. The CDR3 DNA reads as TGCAGTGCTAGCCCCGGACTCGGCCGGGGGGGTTACAATGAGCAGTTCTTC.

The chain carries TRBV3-1 and TRBJ2-7; 7 bases fit TRBD1. This CDR3 is 14 amino acids long. Germline V gene data show CDR1 as LGHDT and CDR2 as YNNKEL (reference sequence). V shed 3 bases and J 3 bases; nucleotides not matched to a gene: 5. The CDR3 here is CASSHGQEGYEQYF. The CDR3 DNA is TGTGCCAGCAGCCACGGACAGGAAGGCTACGAGCAGTACTTC.

Only a few counts were recorded for this clonotype. CDR3 DNA sequence: TGTGCCAGCAGCTACGGACTTACGGCTGAAGCTTTCTTT. This gives the protein CASSYGLTAEAFF. This chain connects TRBV11-2 to TRBJ1-1; D is uncertain. V was trimmed by 4 bases and J by 6 bases, leaving 12 bases between them. The CDR3 length is 13 residues. Per germline, CDR1 SGHAT and CDR2 FQNNGV. Complete variable domain (other parts from reference TRBV11-2 and TRBJ1-1): EAGVAQSPRYKIIEKRQSVAFWCNPISGHATLYWYQQILGQGPKLLIQFQNNGVVDDSQLPKDRFSAERLKGVDSTLKIQPAKLEDSAVYLCASSYGLTAEAFFGQGTRLTVV.

The sample holds a few counts of this clonotype. V is TRBV10-3 and J is TRBJ2-7; D gene unclear. The CDR3 length is 14 residues. Germline CDR1 reads ENHRY; CDR2 reads SYGVKD. With 3 bases removed from V and 0 bases from J, the gap between germline ends came to 9 bases. The CDR3 protein is CAISDPDTSYEQYF. CDR3 sequence (DNA): TGTGCCATCAGTGACCCCGACACCTCCTACGAGCAGTACTTC.

J is TRBJ2-3 and V is TRBV6-5; D ambiguous. Germline CDR1 is MNHEY and CDR2 is SVGAGI. This CDR3 spans 13 amino acids. V lost 2 bases and J lost 10, with 13 bases in between. CDR3 amino acids: CASSYSGASSQYF. As DNA, the CDR3 is TGTGCCAGCAGTTACAGTGGTGCGTCATCGCAGTATTTT.

This clonotype showed up just a few times. This chain joins TRBV15 and TRBJ2-7, with 9 bases fitting TRBD2. The CDR3 length is 20 residues. Germline loops: CDR1 LNHNV, CDR2 YYDKDF (reference sequence). V lost 1 base and J lost 6; bases outside the gene matches: 22. The CDR3 protein is CATSRADRFKTGLALPEQYF. The DNA of the CDR3 is TGTGCCACCAGCAGAGCGGATCGCTTCAAGACGGGACTAGCTCTCCCCGAGCAGTACTTC.

In this sample, this clonotype turned up a few times. This rearrangement joins TRBV5-6 to TRBJ2-2; perhaps D is TRBD1 or TRBD2 (5 bases each). Trimming left V 2 bases short and J 6 bases short, with 17 bases between. Germline V lookup: CDR1 SGHDT, CDR2 YYEEEE. The CDR3 runs to 16 residues. CDR3 in amino acids: CASSFWANRGAGELFF. DNA for the CDR3: TGTGCCAGCAGCTTTTGGGCCAATCGGGGCGCCGGGGAGCTGTTTTTT. Combining the CDR3 with reference TRBV5-6 and TRBJ2-2 gives the whole variable domain DAGVTQSPTHLIKTRGQQVTLRCSPKSGHDTVSWYQQALGQGPQFIFQYYEEEERQRGNFPDRFSGHQFPNYSSELNVNALLLGDSALYLCASSFWANRGAGELFFGEGSRLTVL.

There are a few counts of this clonotype. The chain couples TRBV30 to TRBJ2-1; a weak D match, TRBD2 (6 bases). V lost 3 bases and J lost 3, with 9 bases in between. The CDR3 runs 13 residues. CDR1 and CDR2 from the germline V gene are GTSNPN and SVGIG (reference sequence). CDR3 in amino acids: CAWRGDFYNEQFF. The CDR3 nucleotides are TGTGCCTGGAGGGGGGACTTCTACAATGAGCAGTTCTTC.